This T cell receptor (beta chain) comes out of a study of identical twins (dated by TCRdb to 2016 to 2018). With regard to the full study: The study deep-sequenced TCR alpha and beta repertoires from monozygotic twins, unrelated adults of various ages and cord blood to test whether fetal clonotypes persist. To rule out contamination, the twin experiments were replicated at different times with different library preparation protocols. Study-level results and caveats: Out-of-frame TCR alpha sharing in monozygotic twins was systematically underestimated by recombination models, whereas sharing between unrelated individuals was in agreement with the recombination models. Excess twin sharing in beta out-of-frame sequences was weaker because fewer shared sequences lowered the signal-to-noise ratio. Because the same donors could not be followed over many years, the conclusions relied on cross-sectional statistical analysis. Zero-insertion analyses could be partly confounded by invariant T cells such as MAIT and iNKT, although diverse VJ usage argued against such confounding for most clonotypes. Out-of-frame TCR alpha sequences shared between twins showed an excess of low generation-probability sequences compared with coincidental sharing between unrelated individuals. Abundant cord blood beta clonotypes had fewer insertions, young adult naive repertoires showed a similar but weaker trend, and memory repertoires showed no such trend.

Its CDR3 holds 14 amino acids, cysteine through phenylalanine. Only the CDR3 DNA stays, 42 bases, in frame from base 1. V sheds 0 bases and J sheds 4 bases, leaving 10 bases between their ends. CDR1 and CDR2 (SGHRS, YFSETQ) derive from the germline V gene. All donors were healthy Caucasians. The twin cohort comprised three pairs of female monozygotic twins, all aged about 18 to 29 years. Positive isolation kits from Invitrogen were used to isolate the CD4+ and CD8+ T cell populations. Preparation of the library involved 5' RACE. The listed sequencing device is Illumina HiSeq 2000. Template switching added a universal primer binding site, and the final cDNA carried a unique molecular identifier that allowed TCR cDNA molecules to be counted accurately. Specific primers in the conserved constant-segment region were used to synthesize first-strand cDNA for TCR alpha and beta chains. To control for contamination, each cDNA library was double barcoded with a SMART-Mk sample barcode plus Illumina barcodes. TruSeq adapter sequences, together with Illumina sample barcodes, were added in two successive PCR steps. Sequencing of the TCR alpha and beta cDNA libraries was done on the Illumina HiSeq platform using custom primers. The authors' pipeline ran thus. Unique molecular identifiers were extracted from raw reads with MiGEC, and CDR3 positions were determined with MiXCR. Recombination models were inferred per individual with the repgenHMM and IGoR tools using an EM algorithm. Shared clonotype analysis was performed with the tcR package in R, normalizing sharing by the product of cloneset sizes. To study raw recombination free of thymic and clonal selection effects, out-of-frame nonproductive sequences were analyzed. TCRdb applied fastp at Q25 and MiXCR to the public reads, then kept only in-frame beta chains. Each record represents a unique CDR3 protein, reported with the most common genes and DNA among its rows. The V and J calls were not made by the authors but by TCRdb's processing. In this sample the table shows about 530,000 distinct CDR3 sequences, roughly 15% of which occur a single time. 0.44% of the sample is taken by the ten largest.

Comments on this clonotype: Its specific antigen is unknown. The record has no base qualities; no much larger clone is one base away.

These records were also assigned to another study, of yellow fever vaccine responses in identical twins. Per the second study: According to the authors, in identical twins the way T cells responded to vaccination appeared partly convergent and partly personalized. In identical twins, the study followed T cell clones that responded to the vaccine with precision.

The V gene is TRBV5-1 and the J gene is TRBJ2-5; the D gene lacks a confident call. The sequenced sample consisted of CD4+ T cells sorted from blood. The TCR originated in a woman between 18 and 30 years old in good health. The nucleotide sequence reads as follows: TGCGCCAGCAGCTTGGGGGCTACTGCAGAGACCCAGTACTTC. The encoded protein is CASSLGATAETQYF.